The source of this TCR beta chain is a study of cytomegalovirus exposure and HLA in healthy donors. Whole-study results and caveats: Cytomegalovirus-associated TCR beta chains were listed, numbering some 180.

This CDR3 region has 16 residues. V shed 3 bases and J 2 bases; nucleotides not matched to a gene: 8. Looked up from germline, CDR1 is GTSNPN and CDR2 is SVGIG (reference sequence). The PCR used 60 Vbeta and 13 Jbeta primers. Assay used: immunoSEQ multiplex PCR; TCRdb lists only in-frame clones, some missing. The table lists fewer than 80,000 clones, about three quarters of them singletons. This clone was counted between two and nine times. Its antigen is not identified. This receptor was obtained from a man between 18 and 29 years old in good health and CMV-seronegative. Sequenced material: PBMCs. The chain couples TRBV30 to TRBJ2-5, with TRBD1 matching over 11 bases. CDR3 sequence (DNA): TGTGCCTGGAGGGACAGGGGGCGCGGGGGGCAAGAGACCCAGTACTTC. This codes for CAWRDRGRGGQETQYF.